This passage covers 20 T cell receptor beta chains from one sample sequenced in a study of technical replicates of blood from a handful of donors. The repertoire was sequenced with immunoSEQ multiplex PCR; TCRdb's copy has only in-frame clones and lacks some. Among fewer than 100,000 clones, about 93% were seen once, and the ten largest hold approximately 0.27%. The sequenced sample consisted of T cells isolated from PBMCs. These receptors all stem from a human donor in good health.

The chain has TRBV6-1 and TRBJ2-3; 13 bases match TRBD2. The length of the CDR3 is 18 residues. The ends lost 2 bases at V and 4 bases at J; junction bases unmatched: 9. The germline CDR1 and CDR2 sequences are MNHNS and SASEGT. CDR3 sequence (DNA): TGTGCCAGCAGTGAACCGGGACTAGCGGGGTTTGGGGCAGATACGCAGTATTTT. It yields the protein CASSEPGLAGFGADTQYF.

The CDR3 reads CASSLKGGSGANVLTF. CDR3 nucleotides: TGTGCCAGCAGCTTAAAAGGAGGCTCTGGGGCCAACGTCCTGACTTTC. The rearrangement links TRBV7-3 to TRBJ2-6, with a tentative D call TRBD2 (5 bases). CDR1 and CDR2 from the germline V gene are SGHTA and FQGTGA. CDR3 length: 16 residues. Trimming pared 1 base from V and 0 bases from J, leaving 7 bases between. Variable domain in full (rest from reference TRBV7-3 and TRBJ2-6): GAGVSQTPSNKVTEKGKYVELRCDPISGHTALYWYRQSLGQGPEFLIYFQGTGAADDSGLPNDRFFAVRPEGSVSTLKIQRTERGDSAVYLCASSLKGGSGANVLTFGAGSRLTVL.

V is TRBV7-9 and J is TRBJ2-1, with D unresolved. The germline V and J ends were trimmed by 1 base and 15 bases, with 16 bases remaining between them. The CDR3 covers 13 residues. Germline-derived CDR1 and CDR2 are SEHNR and FQNEAQ (reference sequence). CDR3 loop: CASSLVVLESLFF. DNA of the CDR3: TGTGCCAGCAGCTTAGTAGTGTTGGAGTCGCTGTTCTTC.

The chain joins TRBV4-1 to TRBJ2-7; possible D gene TRBD2, 5 bases. Germline values: CDR1 MGHRA, CDR2 YSYEKL. The CDR3 extends over 15 amino acids. V was trimmed by 1 base and J by 4 bases, leaving 14 bases between them. DNA of the CDR3: TGCGCCAGCAGCCAAGTGGACTTATCGTATTACGAGCAGTACTTC. Protein: CASSQVDLSYYEQYF.

The chain joins TRBV13 to TRBJ2-7, with TRBD2 matching over 8 bases. This CDR3 has 17 residues. V shed 2 bases, J shed 4 bases, and the junction held 13 bases outside the gene matches. CDR1 PRHDT and CDR2 FYEKMQ come from the germline V gene (reference sequence). The CDR3 bases are TGTGCCAGCAGCTTATATCGGGGGGGCCCCCTAAGTTACGAGCAGTACTTC. The encoded protein is CASSLYRGGPLSYEQYF.

The chain uses TRBV7-9 and TRBJ2-7, with TRBD1 matching over 10 bases. The CDR3 totals 15 residues. J was trimmed by 4 bases and V by 0 bases; bases with no gene match: 3. Germline CDR1 is SEHNR and CDR2 is FQNEAQ (reference sequence). The CDR3 nucleotides are TGTGCCAGCAGCTTAGCCTGGACAGGGGGGTACGAGCAGTACTTC. Its protein is CASSLAWTGGYEQYF.

The chain carries TRBV6-6 and TRBJ2-1; 9 bases agree with TRBD1. The ends lost 8 bases at V and 1 base at J; junction bases unmatched: 6. CDR3 size: 15 residues. Germline V gene lookup returns CDR1 MNHNY and CDR2 SVGAGI (reference sequence). The CDR3 loop reads CASRDRGFSYNEQFF. In DNA, the CDR3 is TGTGCCAGCCGCGACAGGGGGTTTTCCTACAATGAGCAGTTCTTC.

This chain uses TRBV6-5 with TRBJ2-7, with 7 bases lining up with TRBD2. Germline lookup yields CDR1 MNHEY and CDR2 SVGAGI. J lost 3 bases, V lost 10 bases, and 6 bases had no gene match. There are 12 residues in the CDR3. The CDR3 is CATRGGVYEQYF. The CDR3 region has the DNA TGTGCCACCCGCGGGGGTGTCTACGAGCAGTACTTC.

The J gene is TRBJ1-1, the V gene TRBV7-2; 7 nucleotides match TRBD1. The CDR3 has 16 residues. Germline values: CDR1 SGHTA, CDR2 FQGNSA. Trimming removed 5 bases from V and 4 bases from J; junction bases left unmatched: 13. The CDR3 is CASSPMVGGSATEAFF. The CDR3 DNA follows: TGTGCCAGCAGCCCAATGGTAGGGGGCTCGGCCACTGAAGCTTTCTTT.

Here the CDR3 reads CASSLATGGSYEQYF. CDR3 nucleotides: TGTGCCAGCAGCTTAGCCACAGGGGGCTCCTACGAGCAGTACTTC. The chain uses TRBV7-7 and TRBJ2-7; 8 bases match TRBD1. CDR1 is SSHAT and CDR2 is FNYEAQ in the germline V gene (reference sequence). This CDR3 contains 15 residues. Trimming at V came to 0 bases and at J to 0 bases, leaving 1 base not matched to a gene.

This chain joins TRBV5-1 and TRBJ2-7; 9 bases line up with TRBD2. Trimming cost V 4 bases and J 3 bases; bases outside gene matches: 14. The CDR3 is made up of 17 amino acids. Looked up from germline, CDR1 is SGHRS and CDR2 is YFSETQ. CDR3 loop: CASSRGVWRAGGYEQYF. CDR3 nucleotide sequence: TGCGCCAGCAGCAGAGGGGTCTGGAGAGCGGGAGGCTACGAGCAGTACTTC.

The V call is TRBV5-4, the J call TRBJ2-2; 10 bases match TRBD2. This CDR3 comprises 16 residues. Trimming took 5 bases from V and 6 from J; bases not matched to a gene: 10. The germline CDR1 and CDR2 sequences are SGHNT and YYREEE (reference sequence). The CDR3 region has the DNA TGTGCCAGCAGTCCCCCGGTAGCGGGAGGCCCCGGGGAGCTGTTTTTT. This encodes CASSPPVAGGPGELFF.

The J gene is TRBJ1-2, the V gene TRBV7-8; D unclear. The CDR3 consists of 13 residues. Germline V gene sequence: CDR1 SGHVS, CDR2 FQNEAQ. The V end lost 1 base, the J end lost 4 bases, and 7 bases lay between the germline ends. CDR3 DNA: TGTGCCAGCAGCTTAGGCTTACTCTATGGCTACACCTTC. It specifies CASSLGLLYGYTF.

The V and J genes are TRBV12-5 and TRBJ1-4; TRBD1 aligns across 7 bases. J was trimmed by 7 bases and V by 1 base; bases with no gene match: 6. CDR3 length: 15 amino acids. CDR1 is LGHNT, CDR2 FRNRAP, per germline. The CDR3 sequence is CASGLATGKFEKLFF. As DNA, the CDR3 is TGTGCTAGTGGTTTGGCGACAGGGAAGTTTGAAAAACTGTTTTTT.

This rearrangement joins TRBV9 to TRBJ1-4; tentative D call: TRBD1 (5 bases). The V and J ends lost 3 bases and 5 bases respectively, with 11 bases between them. The CDR3 is 14 amino acids. Germline values: CDR1 SGDLS, CDR2 YYNGEE. DNA for the CDR3: TGTGCCAGCAGCGAGGACACGCGGAATGAAAAACTGTTTTTT. Translating gives CASSEDTRNEKLFF.

This clone was seen a handful of times. This rearrangement joins TRBV2 to TRBJ1-4; TRBD1 aligns across 10 bases. Germline lookup yields CDR1 SNHLY and CDR2 FYNNEI. Trimming cost V 8 bases and J 8 bases; bases outside gene matches: 11. CDR3 size: 15 residues. CDR3 residues: CASGLVGTGEEKLFF. CDR3 coding DNA: TGTGCCAGCGGATTAGTAGGGACAGGGGAAGAAAAACTGTTTTTT.

The chain combines TRBV18 with TRBJ2-5; 9 bases are shared with TRBD2. The CDR3 is 15 amino acids. J was trimmed by 0 bases and V by 3 bases; bases with no gene match: 2. Germline V gene lookup returns CDR1 KGHSH and CDR2 LQKENI. CDR3 loop: CASSPSGGYQETQYF. The CDR3 DNA follows: TGTGCCAGCTCACCTAGCGGGGGTTACCAAGAGACCCAGTACTTC. The full variable domain, in which reference TRBV18 and TRBJ2-5 provide the parts outside the CDR3, is NAGVMQNPRHLVRRRGQEARLRCSPMKGHSHVYWYRQLPEEGLKFMVYLQKENIIDESGMPKERFSAEFPKEGPSILRIQQVVRGDSAAYFCASSPSGGYQETQYFGPGTRLLVL.

The gene calls are TRBV18 and TRBJ2-3; possible D gene TRBD2, 6 bases. Germline CDR1 reads KGHSH; CDR2 reads LQKENI. The ends were cut back, 7 bases at V and 5 bases at J, with 13 bases in the middle. The CDR3 sequence is 13 residues long. The CDR3 is CASFGDLGDTQYF. In nucleotides, the CDR3 is TGTGCCAGCTTTGGGGACTTAGGAGATACGCAGTATTTT.

This chain connects TRBV7-2 to TRBJ2-2, with TRBD2 matching over 9 bases. Germline lookup yields CDR1 SGHTA and CDR2 FQGNSA. V was clipped by 6 bases and J by 1 base; unmatched bases: 3. This CDR3 comprises 15 residues. CDR3 sequence: CASSLAGWNTGELFF. In nucleotides, the CDR3 is TGTGCCAGCAGTCTAGCGGGGTGGAACACCGGGGAGCTGTTTTTT.

V usage is TRBV19 and J usage is TRBJ2-1; 7 bases agree with TRBD2. There are 13 residues in the CDR3. Trimming removed 6 bases from V and 4 bases from J; junction bases left unmatched: 3. Germline-derived CDR1 and CDR2 are LNHDA and SQIVND (reference sequence). CDR3: CASSGRLYNEQFF. The DNA of the CDR3 is TGTGCCAGTAGCGGGAGGTTATACAATGAGCAGTTCTTC.